These T cell receptor beta chains were read from a single sample in a study of cytotoxic CD8 clonotypes in ibrutinib-treated CLL. Assay used: immunoSEQ multiplex PCR; TCRdb lists only in-frame clones, some missing. The data hold some 140,000 clones, with around 93% observed a single time. The source was PBMCs, collected after 12 months of ibrutinib treatment. The receptors were gathered from a human donor with chronic lymphocytic leukemia. Both conserved end residues are part of each CDR3.

j_call: TRBJ1-1
v_call: TRBV7-9
cdr3_aa: CASSLGRGGTEAFF

j_call: TRBJ2-2
v_call: TRBV6-6
cdr3_aa: CASSYSAGADGELFF

j_call: TRBJ2-2
v_call: TRBV19
cdr3_aa: CASSNPGQMRTGELFF

j_call: TRBJ2-3
v_call: TRBV28
cdr3_aa: CASSLHLAGATDTQYF

j_call: TRBJ2-7
v_call: TRBV30
cdr3_aa: CAWSVSSGSRF

j_call: TRBJ2-5
v_call: TRBV10-3
cdr3_aa: CAIRGEGETQYF

j_call: TRBJ2-7
v_call: TRBV4-3
cdr3_aa: CASSQEQGEQYF

j_call: TRBJ1-5
v_call: TRBV12-5
cdr3_aa: CASAANRDQPQHF

j_call: TRBJ1-3
v_call: TRBV10-3
cdr3_aa: CAISESNPGVGNTIYF

j_call: TRBJ2-3
v_call: TRBV19
cdr3_aa: CASSFDSDTQYF

j_call: TRBJ2-5
v_call: TRBV6-5
cdr3_aa: CASGRDFQETQYF

j_call: TRBJ2-2
v_call: TRBV29-1
cdr3_aa: CSAPTNTGELFF

j_call: TRBJ2-7
v_call: TRBV27
cdr3_aa: CASSSAGGYEQYF

j_call: TRBJ2-5
v_call: TRBV19
cdr3_aa: CASSTGVQETQYF

j_call: TRBJ2-1
v_call: TRBV2
cdr3_aa: CASALGSYNEQFF

j_call: TRBJ2-2
v_call: TRBV7-9
cdr3_aa: CASSIPLGLINTGELFF

j_call: TRBJ2-2
v_call: TRBV9
cdr3_aa: CASSVDFPGELFF

j_call: TRBJ2-5
v_call: TRBV7-8
cdr3_aa: CASSLLTSGRGETQYF

j_call: TRBJ1-1
v_call: TRBV19
cdr3_aa: CASTQRTRDTEAFF

j_call: TRBJ1-3
v_call: TRBV2
cdr3_aa: CASSGQLSSGNTIYF

j_call: TRBJ1-5
v_call: TRBV6-6
cdr3_aa: CASSPQTGVQPQHF

j_call: TRBJ1-5
v_call: TRBV6-5
cdr3_aa: CASRRGVSTQPQHF

j_call: TRBJ2-3
v_call: TRBV29-1
cdr3_aa: CSARPTSGSKGTDTQYF

j_call: TRBJ2-1
v_call: TRBV29-1
cdr3_aa: CSLEGATDSSGRRLNEQFF

j_call: TRBJ2-7
v_call: TRBV28
cdr3_aa: CASSFGGRVEEQYF

j_call: TRBJ2-1
v_call: TRBV6-5
cdr3_aa: CASSRAGNEQFF

j_call: TRBJ2-5
v_call: TRBV9
cdr3_aa: CASSAGQGTPETQYF

j_call: TRBJ2-1
v_call: TRBV7-9
cdr3_aa: CASSWTDSNEQFF

j_call: TRBJ2-2
v_call: TRBV5-1
cdr3_aa: CASNRAGTGELFF

j_call: TRBJ1-2
v_call: TRBV30
cdr3_aa: CAWRLGRIYGYTF

j_call: TRBJ2-1
v_call: TRBV6-5
cdr3_aa: CASSYSIAGGNEQFF

j_call: TRBJ2-1
v_call: TRBV7-3
cdr3_aa: CASSLRRDYYNEQFF

j_call: TRBJ2-2
v_call: TRBV11-3
cdr3_aa: CASQVHGTGELFF

j_call: TRBJ2-7
v_call: TRBV25-1
cdr3_aa: CASSRPGAYEQYF

j_call: TRBJ2-1
v_call: TRBV19
cdr3_aa: CASSIAGGGYNEQFF

j_call: TRBJ1-4
v_call: TRBV2
cdr3_aa: CASARGPVEKLFF

j_call: TRBJ2-7
v_call: TRBV28
cdr3_aa: CASSLLWVGDGSYEQYF

j_call: TRBJ1-1
v_call: TRBV28
cdr3_aa: CASTGPVENTEAFF

j_call: TRBJ2-5
v_call: TRBV5-4
cdr3_aa: CASSLIDETQYF

j_call: TRBJ2-3
v_call: TRBV19
cdr3_aa: CASTQETVDTQYF

j_call: TRBJ2-3
v_call: TRBV27
cdr3_aa: CASSLFQGVQYF

j_call: TRBJ2-3
v_call: TRBV6-5
cdr3_aa: CASSSGGGTDTQYF

j_call: TRBJ1-6
v_call: TRBV25-1
cdr3_aa: CASSPDRGAYNSPLHF

j_call: TRBJ2-7
v_call: TRBV7-3
cdr3_aa: CASSARGSYEQYF

j_call: TRBJ2-3
v_call: TRBV19
cdr3_aa: CASSLAGTDTQYF

j_call: TRBJ1-2
v_call: TRBV19
cdr3_aa: CASGATGANYGYTF

j_call: TRBJ2-5
v_call: TRBV9
cdr3_aa: CASSVEGLAERGETQYF